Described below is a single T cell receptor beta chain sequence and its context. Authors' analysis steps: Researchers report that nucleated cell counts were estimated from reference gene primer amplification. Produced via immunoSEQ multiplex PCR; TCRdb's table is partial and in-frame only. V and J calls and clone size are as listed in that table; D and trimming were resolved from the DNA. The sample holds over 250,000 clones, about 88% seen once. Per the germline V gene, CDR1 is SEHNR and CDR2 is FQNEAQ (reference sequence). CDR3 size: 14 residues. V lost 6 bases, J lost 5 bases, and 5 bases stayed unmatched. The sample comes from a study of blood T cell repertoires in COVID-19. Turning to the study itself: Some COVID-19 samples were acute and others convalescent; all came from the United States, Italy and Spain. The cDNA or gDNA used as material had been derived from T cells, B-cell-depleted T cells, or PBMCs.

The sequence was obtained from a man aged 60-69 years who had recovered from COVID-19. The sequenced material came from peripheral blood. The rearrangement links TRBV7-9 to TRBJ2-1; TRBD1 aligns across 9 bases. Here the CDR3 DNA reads TGTGCCAGCAGGGATGGGGACAGGGACAATGAGCAGTTCTTC. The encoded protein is CASRDGDRDNEQFF.